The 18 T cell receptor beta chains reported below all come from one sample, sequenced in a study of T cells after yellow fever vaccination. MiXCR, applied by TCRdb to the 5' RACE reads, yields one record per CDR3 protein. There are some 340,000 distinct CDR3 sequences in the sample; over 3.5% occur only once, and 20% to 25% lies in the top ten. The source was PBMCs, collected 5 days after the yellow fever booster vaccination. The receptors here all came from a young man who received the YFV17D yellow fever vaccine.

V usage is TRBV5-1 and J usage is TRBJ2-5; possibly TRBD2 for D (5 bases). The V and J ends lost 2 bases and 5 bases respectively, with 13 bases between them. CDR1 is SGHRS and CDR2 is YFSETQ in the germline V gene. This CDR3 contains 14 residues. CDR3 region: CASSFSGIRETQYF. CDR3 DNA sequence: TGCGCCAGCAGCTTTTCCGGGATCCGGGAGACCCAGTACTTC.

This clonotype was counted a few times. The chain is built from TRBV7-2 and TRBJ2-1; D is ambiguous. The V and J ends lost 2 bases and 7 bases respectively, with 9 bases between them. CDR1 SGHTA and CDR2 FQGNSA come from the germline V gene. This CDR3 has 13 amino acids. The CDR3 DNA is TGTGCCAGCAGCTTATCGACGGTTAATGAGCAGTTCTTC. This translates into CASSLSTVNEQFF.

The CDR3 sequence: CASSENGRALYV. The CDR3 DNA reads as TGTGCCAGCAGTGAAAACGGCAGGGCACTGTACGTC. The V and J genes are TRBV2 and TRBJ2-7; D is perhaps TRBD1 (5 bases). CDR1 is SNHLY, CDR2 FYNNEI, per germline. The CDR3 has 12 amino acids. The V end lost 2 bases, the J end lost 12 bases, and 14 bases lay between the germline ends.

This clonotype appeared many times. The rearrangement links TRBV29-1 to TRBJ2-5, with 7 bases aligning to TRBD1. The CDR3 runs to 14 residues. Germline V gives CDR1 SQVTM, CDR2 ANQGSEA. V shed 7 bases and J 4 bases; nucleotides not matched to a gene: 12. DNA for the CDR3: TGCAGCGCTAAGAACAGGGGACGAGGAGAGACCCAGTACTTC. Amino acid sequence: CSAKNRGRGETQYF.

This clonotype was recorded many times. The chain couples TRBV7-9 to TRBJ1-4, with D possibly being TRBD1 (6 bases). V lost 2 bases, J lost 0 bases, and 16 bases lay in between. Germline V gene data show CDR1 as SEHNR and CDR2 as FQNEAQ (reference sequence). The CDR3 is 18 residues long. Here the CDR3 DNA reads TGTGCCAGCAGCTTATCTGGGACAAGACTTTCAACTAATGAAAAACTGTTTTTT. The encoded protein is CASSLSGTRLSTNEKLFF.

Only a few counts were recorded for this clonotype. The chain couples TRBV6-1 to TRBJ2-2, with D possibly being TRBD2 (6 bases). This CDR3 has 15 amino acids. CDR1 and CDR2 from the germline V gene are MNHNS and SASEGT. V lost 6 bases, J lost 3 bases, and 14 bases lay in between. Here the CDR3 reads CASSLEGRYTGELFF. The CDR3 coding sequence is TGTGCCAGCAGCCTGGAGGGGCGCTACACCGGGGAGCTGTTTTTT.

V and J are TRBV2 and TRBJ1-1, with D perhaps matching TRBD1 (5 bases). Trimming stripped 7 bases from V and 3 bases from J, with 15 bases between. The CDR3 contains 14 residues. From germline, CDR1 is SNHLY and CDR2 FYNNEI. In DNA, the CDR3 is TGTGCCAGCAACCCAGGGTTGGGGGACACTGAAGCTTTCTTT. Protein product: CASNPGLGDTEAFF.

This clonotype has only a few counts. CDR3 sequence (DNA): TGTGCCAGCAGCTTACTAGCGGGGCCCGACTACGAGCAGTACGTC. Amino acid sequence: CASSLLAGPDYEQYV. The gene calls are TRBV7-3 and TRBJ2-7; 9 nucleotides match TRBD2. CDR3 length equals 15 residues. The V gene's germline CDR1 is SGHTA and CDR2 FQGTGA. The junction had 5 bases not matched to a gene; V was cut back by 2 bases and J by 3 bases.

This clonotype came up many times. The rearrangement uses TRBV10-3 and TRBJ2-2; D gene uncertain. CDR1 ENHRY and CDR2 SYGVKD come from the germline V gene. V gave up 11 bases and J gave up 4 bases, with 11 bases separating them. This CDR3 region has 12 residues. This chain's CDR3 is CAATSGTGELFF. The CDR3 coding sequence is TGTGCCGCAACTTCGGGCACCGGGGAGCTGTTTTTT.

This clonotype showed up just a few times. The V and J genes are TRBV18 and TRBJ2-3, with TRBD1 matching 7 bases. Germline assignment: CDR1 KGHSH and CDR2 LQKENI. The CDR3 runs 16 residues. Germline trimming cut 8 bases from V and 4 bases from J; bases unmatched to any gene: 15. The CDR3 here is CASTTLGGAAPDTQYF. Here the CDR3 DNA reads TGTGCCAGCACCACCTTAGGGGGCGCCGCACCAGATACGCAGTATTTT.

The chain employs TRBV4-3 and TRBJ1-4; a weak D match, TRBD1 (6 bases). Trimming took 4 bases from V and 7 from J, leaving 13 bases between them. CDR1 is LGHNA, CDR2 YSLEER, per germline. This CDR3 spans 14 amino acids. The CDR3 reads CASSREMTGEKLFF. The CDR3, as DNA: TGCGCCAGCAGCCGAGAAATGACAGGTGAAAAACTGTTTTTT.

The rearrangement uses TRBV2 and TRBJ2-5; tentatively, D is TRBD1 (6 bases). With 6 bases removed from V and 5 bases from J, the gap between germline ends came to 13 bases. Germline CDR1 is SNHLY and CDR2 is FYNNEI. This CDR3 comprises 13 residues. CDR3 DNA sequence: TGTGCCAGCAGAGCACAGGGTAGGGAGACCCAGTACTTC. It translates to CASRAQGRETQYF.

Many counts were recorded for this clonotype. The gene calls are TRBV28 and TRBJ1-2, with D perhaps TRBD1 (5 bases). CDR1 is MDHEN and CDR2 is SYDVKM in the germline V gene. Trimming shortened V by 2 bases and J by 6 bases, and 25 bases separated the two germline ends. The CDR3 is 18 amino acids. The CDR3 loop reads CASSLGRAFRTGGNGYTF. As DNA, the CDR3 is TGTGCCAGCAGTTTAGGCAGGGCCTTCCGGACGGGGGGTAATGGCTACACCTTC.

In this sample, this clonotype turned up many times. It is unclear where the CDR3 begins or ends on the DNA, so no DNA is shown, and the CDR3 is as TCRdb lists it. The CDR3 protein is CASSVDFGQGSFF. The V call is TRBV2, the J call TRBJ1-1; the tabulated D call, TRBD1, remains unverified against the DNA. The germline CDR1 and CDR2 sequences are SNHLY and FYNNEI. A total of 13 residues make up the CDR3, ends included.

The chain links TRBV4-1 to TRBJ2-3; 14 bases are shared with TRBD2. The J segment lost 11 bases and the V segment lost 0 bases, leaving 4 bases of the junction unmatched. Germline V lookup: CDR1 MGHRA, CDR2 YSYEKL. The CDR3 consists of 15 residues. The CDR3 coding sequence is TGCGCCAGCAGCCAAGACGGACTAGCGGGGGGTGGGCAGTATTTT. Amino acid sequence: CASSQDGLAGGGQYF.

DNA of the CDR3: TGTGCCAGCAGCCCCCCCGGGGGAGGCGGCTACACCTTC. The encoded protein is CASSPPGGGGYTF. The chain joins TRBV6-6 to TRBJ1-2; D may be TRBD1 (5 bases). The CDR3 contains 13 residues. CDR1 is MNHNY and CDR2 is SVGAGI in the germline V gene (reference sequence). V shed 6 bases and J shed 8 bases, with 16 bases lying between them.

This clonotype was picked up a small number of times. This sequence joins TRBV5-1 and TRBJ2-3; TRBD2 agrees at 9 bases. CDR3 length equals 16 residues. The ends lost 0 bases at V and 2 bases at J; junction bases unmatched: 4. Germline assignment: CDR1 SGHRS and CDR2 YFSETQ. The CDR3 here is CASSLVLAGFTDTQYF. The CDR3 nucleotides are TGCGCCAGCAGCTTGGTACTAGCGGGCTTCACAGATACGCAGTATTTT.

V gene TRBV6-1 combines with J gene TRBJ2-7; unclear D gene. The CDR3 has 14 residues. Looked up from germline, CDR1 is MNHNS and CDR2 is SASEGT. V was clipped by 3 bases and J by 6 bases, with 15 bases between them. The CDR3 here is CASSDRPFPLEQYV. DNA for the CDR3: TGTGCCAGCAGTGATAGGCCGTTCCCACTCGAGCAGTACGTC.